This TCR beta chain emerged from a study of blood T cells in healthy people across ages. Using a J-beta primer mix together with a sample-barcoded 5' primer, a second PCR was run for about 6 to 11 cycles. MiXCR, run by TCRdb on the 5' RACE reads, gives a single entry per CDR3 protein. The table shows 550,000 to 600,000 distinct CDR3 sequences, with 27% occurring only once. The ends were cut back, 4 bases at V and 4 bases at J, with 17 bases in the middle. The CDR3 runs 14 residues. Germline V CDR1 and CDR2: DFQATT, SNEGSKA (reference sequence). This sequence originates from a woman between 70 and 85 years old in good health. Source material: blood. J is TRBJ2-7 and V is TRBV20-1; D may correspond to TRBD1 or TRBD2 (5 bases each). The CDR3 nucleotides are TGCAGTGCTATCGAGGGGAGTGGAGGTTACGAGCAGTACTTC. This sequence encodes CSAIEGSGGYEQYF.